The rows below give T cell receptor beta chains drawn from one sample of a study of sequential checkpoint blockade in melanoma. Generated by immunoSEQ multiplex PCR, the TCRdb table keeps only in-frame clones and is missing some. In the table there are 5,500 to 7,000 clones, over 20% of which are singletons. The material sequenced was tumor tissue (inferred from file names), taken from a patient given nivolumab and ipilimumab in sequence. Every receptor here comes from a human donor with melanoma. Each CDR3 is given with its conserved first and last residue. D genes are given only for firm matches. Expanded clones are given a class, and other clones once, few, many or no size at all.

J gene: TRBJ2-3; clone size: NA; V gene: TRBV6-8; D gene: TRBD2; CDR3 DNA: TGTGCCAGCACCAAAAGGGTGACTAGCGGGAGGGTCACAGATACGCAGTATTTT; CDR3 protein: CASTKRVTSGRVTDTQYF
J gene: TRBJ2-5; clone size: NA; V gene: TRBV19; D gene: NA; CDR3 DNA: TGTGCCAGTAGTTTACCGGATTTAGCGGAGACCCAGTACTTC; CDR3 protein: CASSLPDLAETQYF
J gene: TRBJ2-5; clone size: many; V gene: TRBV11-3; D gene: NA; CDR3 DNA: TGTGCCAGCAGCCAAAGCCAGGGGCCAATCCAAGAGACCCAGTACTTC; CDR3 protein: CASSQSQGPIQETQYF
J gene: TRBJ1-3; clone size: many; V gene: TRBV11-3; D gene: NA; CDR3 DNA: TGTGCCAGCAGCAAACGGACAGCCAGCTCTGGAAACACCATATATTTT; CDR3 protein: CASSKRTASSGNTIYF
J gene: TRBJ2-7; clone size: few; V gene: TRBV9; D gene: NA; CDR3 DNA: TGTGCCAGCAGCCGGTCCTCCTACGAGCAGTACTTC; CDR3 protein: CASSRSSYEQYF
J gene: TRBJ1-2; clone size: few; V gene: TRBV6-8; D gene: NA; CDR3 DNA: TGTGCCAGCAGTTACGTCGGGGAAGGCAGGGGAAACTATGGCTACACCTTC; CDR3 protein: CASSYVGEGRGNYGYTF
J gene: TRBJ2-1; clone size: NA; V gene: TRBV29-1; D gene: TRBD2; CDR3 DNA: TGCAGCGCCGCACGGGCGGGAGCGGACAATGAGCAGTTCTTC; CDR3 protein: CSAARAGADNEQFF
J gene: TRBJ1-5; clone size: medium-sized; V gene: TRBV11-3; D gene: TRBD1; CDR3 DNA: TGTGCCAGCAGCCCAGGACAGGGAGGCAATCAGCCCCAGCATTTT; CDR3 protein: CASSPGQGGNQPQHF
J gene: TRBJ1-4; clone size: large; V gene: TRBV19; D gene: NA; CDR3 DNA: TGTGCCAGTAGCCGGGGACCCGGGAACGAAAAACTGTTTTTT; CDR3 protein: CASSRGPGNEKLFF
J gene: TRBJ1-2; clone size: many; V gene: TRBV6-8; D gene: TRBD1; CDR3 DNA: TGTGCCAGCAGACTACACCTGGACAGGGGGCAGGGGGGCGACACCTTC; CDR3 protein: CASRLHLDRGQGGDTF
J gene: TRBJ2-5; clone size: NA; V gene: TRBV29-1; D gene: NA; CDR3 DNA: TGCAGCGTCCCCCACGGGGGCAGCGGGATCCAAGAGACCCAGTACTTC; CDR3 protein: CSVPHGGSGIQETQYF
J gene: TRBJ2-7; clone size: medium-sized; V gene: TRBV11-3; D gene: TRBD1; CDR3 DNA: TGTGCCAGCAGCCTATACCCTGGGACAGGGTACGAGCAGTACTTC; CDR3 protein: CASSLYPGTGYEQYF
J gene: TRBJ1-5; clone size: NA; V gene: TRBV15; D gene: NA; CDR3 DNA: TGTGCCACCAGCAGAGCCCCGGGGGGCAGACTCAATCAGCCCCAGCATTTT; CDR3 protein: CATSRAPGGRLNQPQHF
J gene: TRBJ1-4; clone size: NA; V gene: TRBV5-1; D gene: TRBD1; CDR3 DNA: TGCGCCAGCAGCTTGGATCCGGGACAGGGTGAGGAAAAACTGTTTTTT; CDR3 protein: CASSLDPGQGEEKLFF
J gene: TRBJ1-1; clone size: NA; V gene: TRBV9; D gene: NA; CDR3 DNA: TGTGCCAGCAGCGAGAGGGCGAGCACTGAAGCTTTCTTT; CDR3 protein: CASSERASTEAFF
J gene: TRBJ2-7; clone size: medium-sized; V gene: TRBV6-8; D gene: TRBD2; CDR3 DNA: TGTGCCAGCAGTTACTCCACTAGCGCCGAGGTTGGATACGAGCAGTACTTC; CDR3 protein: CASSYSTSAEVGYEQYF
J gene: TRBJ1-5; clone size: NA; V gene: TRBV19; D gene: NA; CDR3 DNA: TGTGCCAGTAGTATTGGGGCGAGTCAGCCCCAGCATTTT; CDR3 protein: CASSIGASQPQHF
J gene: TRBJ2-3; clone size: few; V gene: TRBV28; D gene: NA; CDR3 DNA: TGTGCCTTGACCAGAAATGAAGGACTAATCACAGATACGCAGTATTTT; CDR3 protein: CALTRNEGLITDTQYF
J gene: TRBJ2-5; clone size: NA; V gene: TRBV14; D gene: NA; CDR3 DNA: TGTGCCAGCAGCCAAGGTCATTGGGAGACCCAGTACTTC; CDR3 protein: CASSQGHWETQYF
J gene: TRBJ2-5; clone size: few; V gene: TRBV6-1; D gene: NA; CDR3 DNA: TGTGCCAGCAGTGAAGGACTAGAACGAGAGACCCAGTACTTC; CDR3 protein: CASSEGLERETQYF
J gene: TRBJ1-1; clone size: medium-sized; V gene: TRBV9; D gene: NA; CDR3 DNA: TGTGCCAGCAGCAGAGACGGGTTAAACACTGAAGCTTTCTTT; CDR3 protein: CASSRDGLNTEAFF
J gene: TRBJ2-3; clone size: NA; V gene: TRBV29-1; D gene: NA; CDR3 DNA: TGCAGCGTTGAGCCGGACGGGGATACGCAGTATTTT; CDR3 protein: CSVEPDGDTQYF
J gene: TRBJ1-5; clone size: NA; V gene: TRBV19; D gene: NA; CDR3 DNA: TGTGCCAGTAGTAGACTTCTAGGGAGCAATCAGCCCCAGCATTTT; CDR3 protein: CASSRLLGSNQPQHF
J gene: TRBJ2-7; clone size: many; V gene: TRBV6-8; D gene: TRBD2; CDR3 DNA: TGTGCCAGCAGGGCGGGAGGGCCAGACGAGCAGTACTTC; CDR3 protein: CASRAGGPDEQYF
J gene: TRBJ1-2; clone size: few; V gene: TRBV6-8; D gene: NA; CDR3 DNA: TGTGCCAGCAGCTCCGGACAGCGGAGTGGCTACACCTTC; CDR3 protein: CASSSGQRSGYTF
J gene: TRBJ2-5; clone size: few; V gene: TRBV6-8; D gene: NA; CDR3 DNA: TGTGCCAGCAGTTACTCGATTCTCAGATTGGCCCAGTACTTC; CDR3 protein: CASSYSILRLAQYF
J gene: TRBJ1-2; clone size: few; V gene: TRBV30; D gene: NA; CDR3 DNA: TGTGCCTGGAGTGGCGGAGGGCGCGGCTATGGCTACACCTTC; CDR3 protein: CAWSGGGRGYGYTF
J gene: TRBJ2-3; clone size: NA; V gene: TRBV11-3; D gene: NA; CDR3 DNA: TGTGCCAGCAGCTCTGAGGGGTCCACAGATACGCAGTATTTT; CDR3 protein: CASSSEGSTDTQYF
J gene: TRBJ2-5; clone size: NA; V gene: TRBV14; D gene: TRBD1; CDR3 DNA: TGTGCCAGCAGCCAAATAACAGGGGGCCGTGAGACCCAGTACTTC; CDR3 protein: CASSQITGGRETQYF
J gene: TRBJ1-2; clone size: NA; V gene: TRBV30; D gene: NA; CDR3 DNA: TGTGCCTGGAGTGTAGGTTTACGTGGCTACACCTTC; CDR3 protein: CAWSVGLRGYTF
J gene: TRBJ1-1; clone size: NA; V gene: TRBV18; D gene: NA; CDR3 DNA: TGTGCCAGCTCACCACCTAAGGGGCGGGGGTGGACTGAAGCTTTCTTT; CDR3 protein: CASSPPKGRGWTEAFF
J gene: TRBJ2-7; clone size: many; V gene: TRBV10-3; D gene: NA; CDR3 DNA: TGTGCCATCAGTGAGTCGAATTCTGCTAGGGGGTCGGGCTACGAGCAGTACTTC; CDR3 protein: CAISESNSARGSGYEQYF
J gene: TRBJ2-4; clone size: few; V gene: TRBV9; D gene: TRBD2; CDR3 DNA: TGTGCCATCTCAAGTACAACTAGCGGGAGGGCCGGGTCCAAAAACATTCAGTACTTC; CDR3 protein: CAISSTTSGRAGSKNIQYF